This TCR beta chain was obtained from a study of shared clonotypes between healthy human individuals. Study-wide context: A donor's plate count was three for CD4 naive and three for CD4 memory; CD8 naive had two and CD8 memory one.

For this clone: Its specificity is not known.

Samples underwent the assay at deep level. Measured with immunoSEQ multiplex PCR; TCRdb has only the in-frame clones, and not every one. The sample carries approximately 1,500,000 clones, 98% recorded once. Germline assignment: CDR1 SGDLS and CDR2 YYNGEE. The J segment lost 6 bases and the V segment lost 0 bases, leaving 12 bases of the junction unmatched. This CDR3 has 19 residues. Findings of the study overall: For naive CD4 cells, around 5% of clonotypes were shared across a handful of donors.

The specimen sequenced was naive CD4+ T cells sorted from blood. As for subset: CD45RA+ positively selected. This sequence originates from a young man in good health. The gene calls are TRBV9 and TRBJ2-2; 12 bases fit TRBD1. This chain's CDR3 is CASSVAGTGGAGLAGELFF. The CDR3 nucleotides read TGTGCCAGCAGCGTAGCCGGGACAGGGGGCGCTGGTTTAGCCGGGGAGCTGTTTTTT.